These T cell receptor beta chains were read from a single sample in a study of brain T cells in children with intractable seizures. Method: immunoSEQ multiplex PCR; TCRdb's copy keeps in-frame clones and lacks some. Among tens of thousands of clones, around 90% were seen once, and the ten largest hold roughly 6.3%. The sample was peripheral blood, taken at surgery. The receptor source for this set is a girl aged 2 to 9 with tuberous sclerosis and intractable seizures. CDR3s include the opening cysteine and the closing phenylalanine or tryptophan. A D gene is named only where the DNA matches it firmly. Size is omitted from some rows. Given values are once, few, many or a class for expanded clones.

clone size	V gene	D gene	J gene	CDR3 protein	CDR3 DNA
.	TRBV29-1	.	TRBJ1-2	CSVDLMGSSYGYTF	TGCAGCGTTGACCTAATGGGATCCTCCTATGGCTACACCTTC
.	TRBV4-1	.	TRBJ1-2	CASSQTGYGYTF	TGCGCCAGCAGCCAAACAGGGTATGGCTACACCTTC
.	TRBV2	TRBD1	TRBJ1-5	CASSASRDRDQPQHF	TGTGCCAGCAGCGCCAGCCGGGACAGAGATCAGCCCCAGCATTTT
.	TRBV7-2	.	TRBJ1-5	CASSLSGGPLPQHF	TGTGCCAGCAGCTTATCCGGAGGACCTTTGCCCCAGCATTTT
.	TRBV5-4	.	TRBJ2-7	CASSEARGPYEQYF	TGTGCCAGCAGCGAGGCACGCGGGCCCTACGAGCAGTACTTC
.	TRBV10-3	.	TRBJ1-3	CAISGGIGNTIYF	TGTGCCATCAGTGGGGGGATTGGAAACACCATATATTTT
.	TRBV29-1	TRBD1	TRBJ1-1	CSTNQGQITEAFF	TGCAGCACAAACCAGGGACAGATCACTGAAGCTTTCTTT
.	TRBV9	TRBD1	TRBJ1-2	CASSTGQGINGYTF	TGTGCCAGCAGCACGGGACAGGGTATTAATGGCTACACCTTC
.	TRBV7-9	TRBD1	TRBJ1-2	CASSHSDREGPGYTF	TGTGCCAGCAGCCATTCTGACAGGGAGGGGCCTGGCTACACCTTC
.	TRBV1	.	TRBJ1-6	CTNREVNSPLHF	TGCACCAACCGGGAGGTAAATTCACCCCTCCACTTT
.	TRBV19	TRBD1	TRBJ1-2	CASTTTGWGYGYTF	TGTGCCAGTACCACGACAGGGTGGGGCTATGGCTACACCTTC
.	TRBV27	TRBD1	TRBJ1-1	CASSSTGIEAFF	TGTGCCAGCAGTTCGACAGGGATTGAAGCTTTCTTT
.	TRBV30	TRBD1	TRBJ1-5	CAWSAKRSGTGGFSNQPQHF	TGTGCCTGGAGTGCCAAGAGATCCGGGACAGGGGGTTTTAGCAATCAGCCCCAGCATTTT
.	TRBV2	TRBD2	TRBJ2-5	CASRLAGGLDSQETQYF	TGTGCCAGCCGCCTAGCGGGGGGCCTAGATTCACAAGAGACCCAGTACTTC
few	TRBV3-1/TRBV3-2	.	TRBJ1-5	CASSQGLEFVNSGYQPQHF	TGTGCCAGCAGCCAAGGGCTTGAATTCGTGAACAGCGGATATCAGCCCCAGCATTTT
.	TRBV24-1	TRBD1	TRBJ2-5	CATSDPTGGMEETQYF	TGTGCCACCAGTGATCCGACAGGGGGCATGGAAGAGACCCAGTACTTC
.	TRBV6-5	.	TRBJ1-6	CAIDTGTNNSPLHF	TGTGCCATCGATACCGGGACGAATAATTCACCCCTCCACTTT
once	TRBV5-1	TRBD2	TRBJ2-3	CASSLDLAVSTDTQYF	TGCGCCAGCAGCTTGGACCTAGCGGTTAGCACAGATACGCAGTATTTT
.	TRBV6-5	.	TRBJ2-5	CASRRQGRWETQYF	TGTGCCAGCAGACGGCAGGGACGGTGGGAGACCCAGTACTTC
.	TRBV21-1	.	TRBJ1-5	CASSKGLQGVNNQPQHF	TGTGCCAGCAGCAAAGGTTTACAGGGGGTAAACAATCAGCCCCAGCATTTT
.	TRBV25-1	.	TRBJ1-6	CASSPTLNSPLHF	TGTGCCAGCAGTCCTACCCTCAATTCACCCCTCCACTTT
.	TRBV5-4	TRBD2	TRBJ2-1	CASSSQAGGGDEQFF	TGTGCCAGCAGCTCGCAAGCGGGGGGAGGAGATGAGCAGTTCTTC
.	TRBV3-1/TRBV3-2	.	TRBJ1-3	CASSHVSGNTIYF	TGTGCCAGCAGCCACGTCTCTGGAAACACCATATATTTT
.	TRBV4-1	.	TRBJ2-3	CASSQDFGGGLQDTQYF	TGCGCCAGCAGCCAAGATTTTGGGGGGGGCCTTCAGGATACGCAGTATTTT
.	TRBV6-5	TRBD1	TRBJ2-1	CASSWGQIPYNEQFF	TGTGCCAGCAGTTGGGGACAGATTCCCTACAATGAGCAGTTCTTC
.	TRBV4-1	.	TRBJ2-5	CASSPVLRGSSETQYF	TGCGCCAGCAGCCCGGTTTTGCGGGGATCTTCAGAGACCCAGTACTTC
.	TRBV24-1	.	TRBJ2-2	CATSYGIGDTGELFF	TGTGCCACCAGTTATGGGATCGGGGACACCGGGGAGCTGTTTTTT
.	TRBV9	TRBD1	TRBJ1-5	CASSPDRVGQPQHF	TGTGCCAGCAGCCCGGACAGGGTAGGTCAGCCCCAGCATTTT
.	TRBV30	.	TRBJ1-1	CAWDPTGGSEAFF	TGTGCCTGGGATCCTACGGGGGGCTCTGAAGCTTTCTTT
once	TRBV6-5	TRBD1	TRBJ1-2	CASSLIGQARHGYTF	TGTGCCAGCAGTCTAATCGGACAGGCCCGACATGGCTACACCTTC
.	TRBV7-3	TRBD1	TRBJ1-2	CASSSSGGGYTF	TGTGCCAGCAGCTCGTCAGGGGGAGGCTACACCTTC
.	TRBV15	TRBD1	TRBJ1-6	CATSRKSQGVIYNSPLHF	TGTGCCACCAGCAGAAAAAGTCAGGGGGTAATTTATAATTCACCCCTCCACTTT
.	TRBV5-5	.	TRBJ1-4	CASSATGALDEKLFF	TGTGCCAGCAGCGCGACGGGGGCTTTGGATGAAAAACTGTTTTTT
.	TRBV10-1	TRBD1	TRBJ1-3	CASSDGRDRGRNTIYF	TGCGCCAGCAGTGACGGCCGTGACAGGGGAAGAAACACCATATATTTT
.	TRBV5-5	.	TRBJ2-3	CASSLGVVGTDTQYF	TGTGCCAGCAGCTTAGGGGTAGTCGGAACAGATACGCAGTATTTT
.	TRBV25-1	TRBD1	TRBJ1-2	CASSGNVGTGIYGYTF	TGTGCCAGCAGTGGTAATGTCGGGACAGGGATCTATGGCTACACCTTC
.	TRBV19	.	TRBJ1-6	CASSIGQGVSSPLHF	TGTGCCAGTAGTATTGGTCAGGGAGTGAGTTCACCCCTCCACTTT
.	TRBV20-1	TRBD2	TRBJ2-1	CSATEWTSGVDEQFF	TGCAGTGCTACTGAGTGGACTAGCGGGGTTGATGAGCAGTTCTTC
.	TRBV12-3/TRBV12-4	.	TRBJ1-5	CASSRDHQPQHF	TGTGCCAGCAGTCGGGACCATCAGCCCCAGCATTTT
.	TRBV5-4	.	TRBJ2-3	CASSFLGHQDTQYF	TGTGCCAGCAGCTTCTTGGGTCACCAAGATACGCAGTATTTT
.	TRBV9	TRBD2	TRBJ2-2	CASSPYSGGPSNTGELFF	TGTGCCAGCAGCCCTTATAGCGGGGGGCCATCGAACACCGGGGAGCTGTTTTTT
.	TRBV5-4	TRBD2	TRBJ2-1	CASSSAGGYYNEQFF	TGTGCCAGCAGCTCCGCGGGGGGGTATTACAATGAGCAGTTCTTC